This T cell receptor beta chain appears in the sequencing data of a study of control samples from healthy donors and cancer patients. CDR3 length equals 13 residues. With 8 bases clipped from V and 7 bases from J, the junction kept 7 bases outside the gene matches. Method: immunoSEQ multiplex PCR; TCRdb's copy keeps in-frame clones and lacks some. The table records about 150,000 clones, approximately 94% of them present only once. Sample: blood. This clonotype originated in a middle-aged man in good health. This chain uses TRBV12-3 or TRBV12-4 with TRBJ1-4, with 7 bases fitting TRBD1. CDR3 bases: TGTGCCAGCGTCAGGGGGTGGGGTGAAAAACTGTTTTTT. Its translation is CASVRGWGEKLFF.